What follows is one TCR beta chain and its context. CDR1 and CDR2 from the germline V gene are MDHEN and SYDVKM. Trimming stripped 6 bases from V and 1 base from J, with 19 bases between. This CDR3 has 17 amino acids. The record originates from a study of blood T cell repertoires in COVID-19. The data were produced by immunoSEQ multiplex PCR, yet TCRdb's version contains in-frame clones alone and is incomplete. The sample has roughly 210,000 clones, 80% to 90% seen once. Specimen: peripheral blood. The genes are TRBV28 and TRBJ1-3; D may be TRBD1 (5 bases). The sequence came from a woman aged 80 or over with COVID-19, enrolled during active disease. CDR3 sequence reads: CASRSVQAASSGNTIYF. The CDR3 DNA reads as TGTGCCAGCAGATCGGTACAGGCGGCCTCGTCTGGAAACACCATATATTTT.